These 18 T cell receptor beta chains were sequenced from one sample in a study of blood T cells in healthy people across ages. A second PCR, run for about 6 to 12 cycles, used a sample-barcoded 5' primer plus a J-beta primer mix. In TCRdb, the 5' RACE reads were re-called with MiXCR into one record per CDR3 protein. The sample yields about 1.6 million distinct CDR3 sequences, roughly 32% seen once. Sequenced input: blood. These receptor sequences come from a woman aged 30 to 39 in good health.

The CDR3 loop is CATSELPGELFF. CDR3 sequence (DNA): TGTGCCACCAGTGAGCTACCCGGGGAGCTGTTTTTT. This chain joins TRBV24-1 and TRBJ2-2; unclear D gene. The V end lost 4 bases, the J end lost 6 bases, and 5 bases lay between the germline ends. Germline CDR1 is KGHDR and CDR2 is SFDVKD. This CDR3 has 12 amino acids.

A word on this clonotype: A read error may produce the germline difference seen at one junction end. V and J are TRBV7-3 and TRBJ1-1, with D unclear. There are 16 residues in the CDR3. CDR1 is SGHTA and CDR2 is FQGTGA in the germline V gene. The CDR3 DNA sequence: TGCGCCAGCAGTTCTCGGGTCGGGAATCTTGGCACTGAAGCTTTCTTT. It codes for CASSSRVGNLGTEAFF.

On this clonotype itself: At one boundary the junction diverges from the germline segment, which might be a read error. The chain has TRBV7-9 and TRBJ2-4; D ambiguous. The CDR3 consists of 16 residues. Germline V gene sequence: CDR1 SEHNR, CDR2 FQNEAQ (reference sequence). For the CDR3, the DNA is TGTGCCGGCAGCTTACACTATTATGTAGCCAAAAACATTCAGTACTTC. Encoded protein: CAGSLHYYVAKNIQYF.

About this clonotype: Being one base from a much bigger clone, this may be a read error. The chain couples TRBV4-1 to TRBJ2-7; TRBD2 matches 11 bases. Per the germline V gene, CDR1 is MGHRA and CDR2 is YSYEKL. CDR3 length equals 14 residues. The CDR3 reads CAGSRLAGIHEQYF. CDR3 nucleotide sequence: TGCGCCGGCAGCCGACTAGCGGGGATTCACGAGCAGTACTTC.

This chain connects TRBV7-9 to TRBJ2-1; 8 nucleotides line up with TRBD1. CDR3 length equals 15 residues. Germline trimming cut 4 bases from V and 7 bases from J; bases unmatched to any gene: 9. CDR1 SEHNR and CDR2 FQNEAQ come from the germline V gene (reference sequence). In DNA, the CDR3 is TGTGCCAGCAGCTCGCGGGACAGGTATCGAAATGAGCAGTTCTTC. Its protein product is CASSSRDRYRNEQFF.

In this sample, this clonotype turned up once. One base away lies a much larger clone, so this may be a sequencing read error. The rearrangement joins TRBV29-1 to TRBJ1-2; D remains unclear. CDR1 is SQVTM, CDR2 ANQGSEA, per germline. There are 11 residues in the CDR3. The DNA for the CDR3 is TGCAGCGCCGTAGATAACTATGGCCACACCTTC. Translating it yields CSAVDNYGHTF.

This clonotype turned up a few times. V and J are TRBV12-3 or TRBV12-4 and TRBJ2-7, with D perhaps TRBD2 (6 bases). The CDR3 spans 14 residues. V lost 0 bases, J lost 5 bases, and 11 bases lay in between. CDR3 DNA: TGTGCCAGCAGTTTAGCCAGGCAGCGGGACGAGCAGTACTTC. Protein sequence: CASSLARQRDEQYF.

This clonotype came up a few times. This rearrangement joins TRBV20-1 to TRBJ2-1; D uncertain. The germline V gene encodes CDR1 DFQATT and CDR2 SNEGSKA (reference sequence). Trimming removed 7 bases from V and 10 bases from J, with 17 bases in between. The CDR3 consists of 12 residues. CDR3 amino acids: CSVLGFNREQFF. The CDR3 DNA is TGCAGTGTTCTAGGGTTCAACCGGGAGCAGTTCTTC.

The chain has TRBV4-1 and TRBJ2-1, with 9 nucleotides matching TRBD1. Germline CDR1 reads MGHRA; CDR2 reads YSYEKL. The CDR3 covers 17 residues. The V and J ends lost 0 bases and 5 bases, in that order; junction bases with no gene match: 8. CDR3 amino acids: CASSQDLWTGDNNEQFF. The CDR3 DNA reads TGCGCCAGCAGCCAAGATTTGTGGACAGGGGATAACAATGAGCAGTTCTTC.

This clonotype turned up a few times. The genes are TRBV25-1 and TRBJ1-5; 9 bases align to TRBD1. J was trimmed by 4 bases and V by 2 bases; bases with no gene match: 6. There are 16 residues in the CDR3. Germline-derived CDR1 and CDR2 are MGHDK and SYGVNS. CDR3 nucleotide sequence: TGTGCCAGCAGTGAAACCGGGACAGGGAGTAATCAGCCCCAGCATTTT. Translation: CASSETGTGSNQPQHF. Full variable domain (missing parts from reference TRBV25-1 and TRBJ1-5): EADIYQTPRYLVIGTGKKITLECSQTMGHDKMYWYQQDPGMELHLIHYSYGVNSTEKGDLSSESTVSRIRTEHFPLTLESARPSHTSQYLCASSETGTGSNQPQHFGDGTRLSIL.

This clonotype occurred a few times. The CDR3 nucleotides are TGTGCCAGCAGCTTTATGCAGCCAAGTCACGAGCAGTACTTC. It codes for CASSFMQPSHEQYF. The J gene is TRBJ2-7, the V gene TRBV7-8, with D unresolved. The CDR3 has 14 residues. From germline, CDR1 is SGHVS and CDR2 FQNEAQ. V lost 3 bases, J lost 5 bases, and 14 bases lay in between.

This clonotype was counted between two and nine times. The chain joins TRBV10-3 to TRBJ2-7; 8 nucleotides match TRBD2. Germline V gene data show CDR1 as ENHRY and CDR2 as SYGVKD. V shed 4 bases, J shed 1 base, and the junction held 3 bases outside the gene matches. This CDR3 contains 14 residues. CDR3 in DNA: TGTGCCATCAGTGGGACTAGCCGATCCTACGAGCAGTACTTC. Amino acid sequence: CAISGTSRSYEQYF.

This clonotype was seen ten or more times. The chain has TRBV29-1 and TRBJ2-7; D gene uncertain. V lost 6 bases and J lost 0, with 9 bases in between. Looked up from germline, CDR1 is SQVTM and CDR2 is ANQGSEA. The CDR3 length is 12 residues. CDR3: CSVDGPSYEQYF. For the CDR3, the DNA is TGCAGCGTCGACGGACCCTCCTACGAGCAGTACTTC.

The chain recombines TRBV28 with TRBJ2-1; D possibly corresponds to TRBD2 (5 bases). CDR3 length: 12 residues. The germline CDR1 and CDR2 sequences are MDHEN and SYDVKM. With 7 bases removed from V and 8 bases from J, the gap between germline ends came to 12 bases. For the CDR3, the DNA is TGTGCCAGCAATGGAGGAAATTATGAGCAGTTCTTC. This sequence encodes CASNGGNYEQFF.

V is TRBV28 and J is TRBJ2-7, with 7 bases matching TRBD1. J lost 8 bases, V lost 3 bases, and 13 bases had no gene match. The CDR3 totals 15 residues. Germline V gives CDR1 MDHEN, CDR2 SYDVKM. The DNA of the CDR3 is TGTGCCAGCAGTTTCGCGACAGGGTTCATTTTGAAGCAGTACTTC. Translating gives CASSFATGFILKQYF.

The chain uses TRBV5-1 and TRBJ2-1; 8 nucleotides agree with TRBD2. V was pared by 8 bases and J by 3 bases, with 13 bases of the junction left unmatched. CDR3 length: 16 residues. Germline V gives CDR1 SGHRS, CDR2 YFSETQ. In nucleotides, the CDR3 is TGCGCCAGTTCGGGAGGGGCCAGCGGGGACTACAATGAGCAGTTCTTC. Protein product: CASSGGASGDYNEQFF.

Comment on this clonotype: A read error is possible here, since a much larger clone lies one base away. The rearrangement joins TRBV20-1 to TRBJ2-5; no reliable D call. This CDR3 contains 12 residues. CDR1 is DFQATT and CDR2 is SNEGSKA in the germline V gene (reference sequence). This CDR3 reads CSAIVGPNEQDF. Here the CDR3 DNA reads TGCAGTGCTATCGTCGGACCTAACGAGCAGGACTTC.

The DNA of the CDR3 is TGTGCCAGCAGCCTAATCAGGGGCCCGGGGGCTAACTATGGCTACACCTTC. Translation: CASSLIRGPGANYGYTF. The J gene is TRBJ1-2, the V gene TRBV7-9; D is perhaps TRBD1 (6 bases). The CDR3 contains 17 residues. The V end was cut by 5 bases, the J end by 0 bases, with 19 bases between. Per the germline V gene, CDR1 is SEHNR and CDR2 is FQNEAQ (reference sequence).